The present entry profiles one T cell receptor beta chain with its context. Its antigen is currently unknown. The same CDR3 also results from other DNA sequences found in this sample. This sample is drawn from a study of cytomegalovirus exposure and HLA in healthy donors. Study in general: From donors who were HLA-typed, an early data release held 80 million to 95 million unique TCRs. The study's findings and limits: In an earlier analysis, productive rearrangement rates for most beta V segments clustered near 87% or 30%. In vitro confirmation showed a few CMV-associated chains to be CMV antigen specific. DRB1 had the most TCR associations and HLA-C the fewest, a later analysis found, with rates varying by HLA locus.

Germline CDR1 reads LNHDA; CDR2 reads SQIVND (reference sequence). The CDR3 is 12 amino acids. The V and J ends lost 9 bases and 1 base respectively, with 7 bases between them. The PCR contained 60 Vbeta and 13 Jbeta primers. Clones were read by immunoSEQ multiplex PCR, and TCRdb kept only the in-frame ones, dropping some. The sample shows a few hundred thousand clones, about 90% of them seen only once. The source material was PBMCs. The chain is built from TRBV19 and TRBJ1-5, with D possibly being TRBD1 (5 bases). The clonotype originates from a woman under 30 in good health and CMV-seronegative. The CDR3 loop reads CASRQSNQPQHF. The DNA for the CDR3 is TGTGCCAGCCGACAGAGCAATCAGCCCCAGCATTTT. Full variable domain (rest looked up from reference TRBV19 and TRBJ1-5): DGGITQSPKYLFRKEGQNVTLSCEQNLNHDAMYWYRQDPGQGLRLIYYSQIVNDFQKGDIAEGYSVSREKKESFPLTVTSAQKNPTAFYLCASRQSNQPQHFGDGTRLSIL.